This T cell receptor (beta chain) was captured by sequencing in a study of blood T cell repertoires in COVID-19. Study context: PBMCs, B-cell-depleted T cells, or T cells were the source of the cDNA or gDNA that made up the material.

In the authors' workflow: Nucleated cell counts were estimated from reference gene primer amplification. Only in-frame clones appear in the TCRdb table, and some are missing; sequencing was by immunoSEQ multiplex PCR. The V and J calls and the clone size are those of that table, but D and trimming were determined from the DNA. The table has some 390,000 clones, around 86% seen once. From germline, CDR1 is MNHEY and CDR2 SVGAGI. The V gene lost 8 bases and the J gene lost 5 bases, with 19 bases spanning the gap. The CDR3 contains 14 residues. The chain links TRBV6-5 to TRBJ2-7, with TRBD2 as a possible D gene (6 bases). Sequenced input: peripheral blood. This clonotype originated in a human donor in a cohort sampled during active COVID-19. The DNA for the CDR3 is TGTGCCAGCGGAGTCCCCGGGACTCCCGACGAGCAGTACTTC. Amino acids: CASGVPGTPDEQYF.